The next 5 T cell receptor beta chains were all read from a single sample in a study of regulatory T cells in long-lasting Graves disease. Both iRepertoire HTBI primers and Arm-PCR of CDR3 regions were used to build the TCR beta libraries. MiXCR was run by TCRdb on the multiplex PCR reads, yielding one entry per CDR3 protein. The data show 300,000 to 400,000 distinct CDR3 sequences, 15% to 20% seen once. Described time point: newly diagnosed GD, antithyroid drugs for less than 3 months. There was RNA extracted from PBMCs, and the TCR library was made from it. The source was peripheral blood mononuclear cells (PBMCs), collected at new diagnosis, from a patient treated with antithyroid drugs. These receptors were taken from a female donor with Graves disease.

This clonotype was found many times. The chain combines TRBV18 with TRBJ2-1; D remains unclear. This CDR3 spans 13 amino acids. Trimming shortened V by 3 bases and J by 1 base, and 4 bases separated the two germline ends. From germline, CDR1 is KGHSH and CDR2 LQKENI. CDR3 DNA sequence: TGTGCCAGCTCACCCGAATCCTACAATGAGCAGTTCTTC. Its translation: CASSPESYNEQFF.

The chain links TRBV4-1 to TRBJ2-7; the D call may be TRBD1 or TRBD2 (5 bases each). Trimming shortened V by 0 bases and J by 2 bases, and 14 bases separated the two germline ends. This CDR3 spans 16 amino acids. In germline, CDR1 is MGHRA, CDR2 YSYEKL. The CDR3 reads CASSQDEGRLTYEQYF. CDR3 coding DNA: TGCGCCAGCAGCCAAGATGAGGGACGGCTCACCTACGAGCAGTACTTC.

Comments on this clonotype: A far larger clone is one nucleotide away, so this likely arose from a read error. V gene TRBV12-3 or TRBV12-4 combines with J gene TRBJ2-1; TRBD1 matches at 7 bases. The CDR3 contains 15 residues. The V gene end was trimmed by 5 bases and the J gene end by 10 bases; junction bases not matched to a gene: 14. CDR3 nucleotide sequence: TGTGCCAGCAGTCCCCAAGGACAGGTCACCTACGAGCAGTTCTTC. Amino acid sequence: CASSPQGQVTYEQFF.

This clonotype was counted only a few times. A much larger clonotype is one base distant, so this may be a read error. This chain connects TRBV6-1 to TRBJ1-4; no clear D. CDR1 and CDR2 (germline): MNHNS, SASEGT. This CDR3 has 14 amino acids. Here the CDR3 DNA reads TGTGCCAGCAGTGACGGTCAGTCCCATGAAAAACTGTCTTTT. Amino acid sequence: CASSDGQSHEKLSF.

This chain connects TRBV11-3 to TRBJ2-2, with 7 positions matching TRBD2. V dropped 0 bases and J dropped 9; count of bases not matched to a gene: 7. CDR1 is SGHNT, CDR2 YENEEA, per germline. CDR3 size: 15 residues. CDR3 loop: CASSLETRLARELFF. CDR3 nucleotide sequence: TGTGCCAGCAGCTTAGAGACCCGACTAGCCAGGGAGCTGTTTTTT.